This TCR beta chain was sequenced for a study of blood T cells in healthy people across ages. Points from the study as a whole: Roughly linear declines in TCR beta diversity per million T cells occurred with age. Higher diversity, along with more naive CD4+ cells, distinguished long-lived donors from aged donors. Estimates drawn from one million T cells were deemed to understate diversity.

For every donor, a draw yielded 7.5 to 10 milliliters of peripheral blood. Points on this clonotype: Its antigen is not known.

A sample-barcoded 5' primer and a J-beta primer mix were used in a second PCR of about 7 to 12 cycles. Using its own MiXCR run on the 5' RACE reads, TCRdb lists one record per CDR3 protein. The sample consists of over 600,000 distinct CDR3 sequences, roughly 46% of them appearing once. Germline V gene sequence: CDR1 SGHTA, CDR2 FQGNSA. The V gene end was trimmed by 1 base and the J gene end by 7 bases; junction bases not matched to a gene: 8. This CDR3 contains 16 residues. The sequenced sample was blood. This sequence joins TRBV7-2 and TRBJ2-4; TRBD1 matches 9 bases. The TCR sequence derives from an elderly man in good health. The DNA for the CDR3 is TGTGCCAGCAGCTTAGTGTGGACAGGGGTAGCGAACATTCAGTACTTC. This translates into CASSLVWTGVANIQYF.